This T cell receptor beta chain was recovered during a study of T cells after yellow fever vaccination. They built TCR cDNA with 5'RACE template switching, a step that put in a universal primer site and UMIs. TCRdb called the 5' RACE reads again in MiXCR, with one record for every CDR3 protein. The data contain 250,000 to 300,000 distinct CDR3 sequences, around 4.9% of them singletons. This clonotype was counted at least ten times. Its antigen is as yet unknown. Study-level results: The bulk population could contribute abundant contaminating clonotypes to FACS-sorted repertoires. Across the CD4 and CD8 compartments, a small share of clonotypes was present in both.

Germline V gene data show CDR1 as SGHTA and CDR2 as FQGTGA. The V end lost 7 bases, the J end lost 10 bases, and 23 bases lay between the germline ends. The CDR3 has 16 amino acids. This chain joins TRBV7-3 and TRBJ2-6; the D is unclear. Sample: CD4+ T cells sorted from PBMCs, taken on the day of the yellow fever booster vaccination. The receptor comes from a man aged 18-30 years who received the YFV17D yellow fever vaccine. The CDR3 here is CASTTHWAARFNVLTF. The CDR3 coding sequence is TGTGCCAGCACCACCCACTGGGCAGCGAGGTTTAACGTCCTGACTTTC.